The entry that follows covers one T cell receptor beta chain sequence. TCRdb's copy holds only in-frame clones and misses some; the assay was immunoSEQ multiplex PCR. The sample holds some 120,000 clones; approximately 85% are singletons and the top ten take 3.2%. Seattle's enrolled individuals joined amid active infection and were then monitored longitudinally. Trimming cost V 3 bases and J 3 bases, with 4 bases left between them. The germline CDR1 and CDR2 sequences are KGHDR and SFDVKD. CDR3 length: 13 amino acids. The data were obtained in a study of blood T cell repertoires in COVID-19. Sequenced material: peripheral blood. The receptor was isolated from a woman aged 80 or over with COVID-19, enrolled during active disease. V and J are TRBV24-1 and TRBJ2-2; no reliable D call. As DNA, the CDR3 is TGTGCCACCAGTGATCTCGACACCGGGGAGCTGTTTTTT. This sequence encodes CATSDLDTGELFF.